The 15 T cell receptor beta chains in this list originate from one sample, sequenced in a study of beta chain features in type 1 diabetes. Notes on the study in general: In all four CD4+ subsets, TCRB CDR3 length was significantly, moderately reduced in type 1 diabetes.

Isolated RNA was reverse transcribed in full, so expressed TCRB transcripts were sequenced. Sequencing was performed with immunoSEQ multiplex PCR; in TCRdb, only in-frame clones are kept and a portion is missing. The sample shows 300,000 or so clones, roughly 13% of them seen only once. No antigen is known for these receptors. Sample: naive CD4+ T cells from blood. Receptors were obtained from a woman aged 18-29 years with type 1 diabetes.

The chain recombines TRBV11-2 with TRBJ2-3; D is ambiguous. Trimming removed 5 bases from V and 3 bases from J, with 9 bases in between. CDR1 and CDR2 (germline): SGHAT, FQNNGV. The CDR3 length is 13 residues. Written as DNA, the CDR3 is TGTGCCAGCAGCCTACCACGAACAGATACGCAGTATTTT. Amino acid sequence: CASSLPRTDTQYF.

This clone was seen a few times. The J gene is TRBJ2-7, the V gene TRBV6-6, with D perhaps matching TRBD1 (6 bases). This CDR3 contains 16 residues. Germline CDR1 MNHNY, CDR2 SVGAGI (reference sequence). V was cut by 0 bases and J by 3 bases, with 15 bases left in between. The chain's CDR3 is CASSYSPQGKGYEQYV. The CDR3 nucleotides are TGTGCCAGCAGTTACTCCCCACAGGGAAAGGGCTACGAGCAGTACGTC.

This clone turned up a few times. J is TRBJ2-1 and V is TRBV7-2, with D perhaps matching TRBD2 (6 bases). The CDR3 length is 15 residues. Trimming took 8 bases from V and 7 from J, leaving 21 bases between them. Looked up from germline, CDR1 is SGHTA and CDR2 is FQGNSA. CDR3 loop: CASALIGRGVNEQFF. In DNA form, the CDR3 reads TGTGCCAGCGCTCTAATCGGACGCGGGGTAAATGAGCAGTTCTTC.

This chain joins TRBV10-1 and TRBJ2-2; 10 bases match TRBD2. Germline CDR1 reads WNHNN; CDR2 reads SYGVQD (reference sequence). The CDR3 sequence is 15 residues long. V was clipped by 6 bases and J by 0 bases; unmatched bases: 1. The CDR3 is CASSGLAANTGELFF. Written as DNA, the CDR3 is TGCGCCAGCAGCGGACTAGCGGCGAACACCGGGGAGCTGTTTTTT.

Here the CDR3 DNA reads TGTGCCTGGGCTAGACAGGGGGCTATCGAGGCCCAGTACTTC. This encodes CAWARQGAIEAQYF. The V call is TRBV30, the J call TRBJ2-5, with 10 bases aligning to TRBD1. V lost 5 bases and J lost 9; bases outside the gene matches: 12. This CDR3 has 14 amino acids. Germline loops: CDR1 GTSNPN, CDR2 SVGIG (reference sequence).

The gene calls are TRBV7-6 and TRBJ1-1; maybe TRBD1 (6 bases). The CDR3 has 13 amino acids. CDR1 and CDR2 (germline): SGHVS, FNYEAQ. V dropped 1 base and J dropped 5 bases, with 8 bases sitting between them. The CDR3: CASSLVGTTEAFF. The DNA of the CDR3 is TGTGCCAGCAGCTTAGTCGGGACAACTGAAGCTTTCTTT.

The chain combines TRBV9 with TRBJ2-1; possible D gene TRBD2, 5 bases. The CDR3 runs to 15 residues. Germline CDR1 and CDR2: SGDLS and YYNGEE. The germline V and J ends were trimmed by 5 bases and 4 bases, with 16 bases remaining between them. The DNA for the CDR3 is TGTGCCAGCAGGGCTCTGACGGGATTATACAATGAGCAGTTCTTC. This translates into CASRALTGLYNEQFF. The whole variable domain, filled in from reference TRBV9 and TRBJ2-1, reads DSGVTQTPKHLITATGQRVTLRCSPRSGDLSVYWYQQSLDQGLQFLIQYYNGEERAKGNILERFSAQQFPDLHSELNLSSLELGDSALYFCASRALTGLYNEQFFGPGTRLTVL.

This clone was detected a few times. CDR3 loop: CASSPAEGTQYF. DNA for the CDR3: TGTGCCAGCAGCCCCGCGGAGGGGACCCAGTACTTC. The V call is TRBV27, the J call TRBJ2-5; D possibly corresponds to TRBD2 (6 bases). Trimming stripped 6 bases from V and 7 bases from J, with 12 bases between. The V gene's germline CDR1 is MNHEY and CDR2 SMNVEV (reference sequence). This CDR3 has 12 residues.

In its sample, this clone was seen a few times. The V call is TRBV6-5, the J call TRBJ1-2, with D unresolved. The CDR3 extends over 16 amino acids. The germline gives CDR1 MNHEY, CDR2 SVGAGI. The V gene lost 0 bases and the J gene lost 0 bases, with 11 bases spanning the gap. CDR3 bases: TGTGCCAGCAGTTACTCCGCCCTTGCGGCTAACTATGGCTACACCTTC. This codes for CASSYSALAANYGYTF.

The chain joins TRBV28 to TRBJ2-3, with a possible D match to TRBD2 (5 bases). V gave up 5 bases and J gave up 2 bases, with 11 bases separating them. The germline V gene has CDR1 MDHEN and CDR2 SYDVKM. This CDR3 region has 14 residues. CDR3 in amino acids: CASSPRANTDTQYF. The CDR3 nucleotides are TGTGCCAGCAGTCCGCGGGCCAACACAGATACGCAGTATTTT.

The rearrangement links TRBV5-4 to TRBJ1-2; D possibly corresponds to TRBD1 (5 bases). CDR1 is SGHNT and CDR2 is YYREEE in the germline V gene (reference sequence). V lost 0 bases to trimming and J lost 5 bases, with 8 bases between them. This CDR3 comprises 13 residues. The CDR3 bases are TGTGCCAGCAGCTTGGGACAGATTTATGGCTACACCTTC. It is translated as CASSLGQIYGYTF.

This clone was picked up a small number of times. The V gene is TRBV5-1, the J gene TRBJ2-7; 7 bases align to TRBD1. The V and J ends lost 5 bases and 0 bases, in that order; junction bases with no gene match: 8. This CDR3 contains 15 residues. Per the germline V gene, CDR1 is SGHRS and CDR2 is YFSETQ. CDR3 sequence reads: CASRPTTGNSYEQYF. The CDR3 bases are TGCGCCAGCAGGCCCACGACAGGGAACTCCTACGAGCAGTACTTC. The variable domain in full, completed from reference TRBV5-1 and TRBJ2-7, reads KAGVTQTPRYLIKTRGQQVTLSCSPISGHRSVSWYQQTPGQGLQFLFEYFSETQRNKGNFPGRFSGRQFSNSRSEMNVSTLELGDSALYLCASRPTTGNSYEQYFGPGTRLTVT.

The rearrangement uses TRBV28 and TRBJ2-5, with 8 bases that match TRBD2. The better agreement between TRBJ2-7 and the DNA end casts doubt on the J call. CDR1 is MDHEN, CDR2 SYDVKM, per germline. The CDR3 runs to 13 residues. The CDR3 reads CASGAGVVYEQYF. The CDR3 DNA is TGTGCCAGTGGAGCGGGAGTGGTGTACGAGCAGTACTTC.

This clone has more than one count but fewer than ten. The rearrangement uses TRBV14 and TRBJ1-3, with a weak D call TRBD1 (5 bases). The V gene's germline CDR1 is SGHDN and CDR2 FVKESK. The CDR3 has 14 residues. Trimming cost V 1 base and J 2 bases, with 6 bases left between them. The CDR3 spells CASSQAGAGNTIYF. DNA for the CDR3: TGTGCCAGCAGCCAAGCGGGGGCTGGAAACACCATATATTTT.

Only a few counts were recorded for this clone. The CDR3 DNA is TGTGCCAGCAGCCAAGAGGGAGGGCAGGGAGGCAATCAGCCCCAGCATTTT. It yields the protein CASSQEGGQGGNQPQHF. This rearrangement joins TRBV4-2 to TRBJ1-5; a possible D gene is TRBD1 (5 bases). The CDR3 sequence is 17 residues long. CDR1 and CDR2 (germline): LGHNA, YNFKEQ. V was cut by 0 bases and J by 2 bases, with 14 bases left in between.